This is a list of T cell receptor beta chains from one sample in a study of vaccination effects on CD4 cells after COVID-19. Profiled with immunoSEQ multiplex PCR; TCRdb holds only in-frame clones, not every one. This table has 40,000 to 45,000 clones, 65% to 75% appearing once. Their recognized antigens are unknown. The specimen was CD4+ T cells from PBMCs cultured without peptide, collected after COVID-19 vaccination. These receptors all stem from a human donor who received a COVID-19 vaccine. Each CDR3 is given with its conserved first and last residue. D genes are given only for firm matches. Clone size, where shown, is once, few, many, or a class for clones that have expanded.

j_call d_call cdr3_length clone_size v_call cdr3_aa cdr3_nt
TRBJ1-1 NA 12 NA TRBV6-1 CASSEARTRSFF TGTGCCAGCAGTGAAGCAAGGACACGTTCTTTCTTT
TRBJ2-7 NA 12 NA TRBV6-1 CASSDGPYEQYF TGTGCCAGCAGTGACGGTCCCTACGAGCAGTACTTC
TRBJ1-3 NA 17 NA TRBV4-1 CASSQGWNPSSGNTIYF TGCGCCAGCAGCCAAGGATGGAACCCGTCCTCTGGAAACACCATATATTTT
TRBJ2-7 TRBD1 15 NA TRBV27 CASSPPGQGAYEQYF TGTGCCAGCAGTCCGCCGGGACAGGGGGCCTACGAGCAGTACTTC
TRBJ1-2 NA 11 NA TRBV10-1 CASSDGYGYTF TGCGCCAGCAGTGATGGCTATGGCTACACCTTC
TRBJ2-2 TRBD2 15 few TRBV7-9 CASERETSGRGELFF TGTGCCAGCGAAAGGGAGACTAGCGGGAGGGGGGAGCTGTTTTTT
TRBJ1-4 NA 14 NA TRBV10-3 CAIRDGTGSEKLFF TGTGCCATCAGAGACGGGACCGGGAGCGAAAAACTGTTTTTT
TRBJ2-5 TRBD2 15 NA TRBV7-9 CASRRLAGGGETQYF TGTGCCAGCAGGAGACTAGCGGGAGGAGGGGAGACCCAGTACTTC
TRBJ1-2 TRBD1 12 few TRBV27 CASKGTGGGYTF TGTGCCAGCAAGGGGACAGGGGGGGGCTACACCTTC
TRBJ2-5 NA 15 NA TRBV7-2 CASSLIAAIQETQYF TGTGCCAGCAGCTTGATAGCGGCAATCCAAGAGACCCAGTACTTC
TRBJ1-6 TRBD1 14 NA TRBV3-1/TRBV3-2 CASSQTQGASPLHF TGTGCCAGCAGCCAAACGCAGGGGGCTTCACCCCTCCACTTT
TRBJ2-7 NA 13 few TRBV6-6 CASTGGSSYEQYF TGTGCCAGCACAGGTGGGAGCTCCTACGAGCAGTACTTC
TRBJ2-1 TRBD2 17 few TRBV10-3 CAITPSGGSLTYNEQFF TGTGCCATAACTCCTAGCGGGGGCTCCCTAACCTACAATGAGCAGTTCTTC
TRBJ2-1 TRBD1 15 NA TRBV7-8 CASSLGQGPYNEQFF TGTGCCAGCAGCTTAGGACAGGGACCCTACAATGAGCAGTTCTTC
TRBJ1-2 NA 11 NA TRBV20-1 CSAADIYGYTF TGCAGTGCTGCGGACATCTATGGCTACACCTTC
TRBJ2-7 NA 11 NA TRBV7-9 CASSSQGKQYF TGTGCCAGCAGCTCTCAGGGAAAGCAGTACTTC
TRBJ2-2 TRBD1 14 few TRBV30 CAWSRGSDTGELFF TGTGCCTGGAGCAGGGGGAGCGACACCGGGGAGCTGTTTTTT
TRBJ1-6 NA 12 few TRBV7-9 CASSTGGSPLHF TGTGCCAGCAGCACCGGCGGCTCACCCCTCCACTTT
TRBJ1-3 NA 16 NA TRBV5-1 CASSWTPGSPGNTIYF TGCGCCAGCAGCTGGACCCCAGGTAGCCCTGGAAACACCATATATTTT
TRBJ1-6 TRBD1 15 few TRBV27 CASSSTRGWNSPLHF TGTGCCAGCAGTTCTACCAGGGGGTGGAATTCACCCCTCCACTTT
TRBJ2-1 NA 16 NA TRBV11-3 CASSLDRGVESHEQFF TGTGCCAGCAGCTTAGATCGAGGTGTCGAGTCACATGAGCAGTTCTTC
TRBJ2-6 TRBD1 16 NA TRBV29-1 CSVQIGTGTGANVLTF TGCAGCGTCCAGATCGGGACAGGTACCGGGGCCAACGTCCTGACTTTC
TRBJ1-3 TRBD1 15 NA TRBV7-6 CASSSGQASGNTIYF TGTGCCAGCAGCTCCGGACAGGCCTCTGGAAACACCATATATTTT
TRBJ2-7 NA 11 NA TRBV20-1 CSAHSGHEQYF TGCAGTGCCCATTCCGGCCACGAGCAGTACTTC
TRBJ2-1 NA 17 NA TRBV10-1 CASSELGSAGSYNEQFF TGCGCCAGCAGTGAGTTGGGGTCTGCTGGCTCCTACAATGAGCAGTTCTTC
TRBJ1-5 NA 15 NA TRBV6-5 CASSYSRMSNQPQHF TGTGCCAGCAGTTACTCACGGATGAGCAATCAGCCCCAGCATTTT
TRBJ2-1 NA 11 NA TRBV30 CAWRIYNEQFF TGTGCCTGGAGGATTTACAATGAGCAGTTCTTC
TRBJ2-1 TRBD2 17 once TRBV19 CASSIGLAGGLYNEQFF TGTGCCAGTAGTATCGGGCTAGCGGGAGGTTTATACAATGAGCAGTTCTTC
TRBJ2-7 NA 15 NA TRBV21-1 CASSKGWLVGLGQYF TGTGCCAGCAGCAAGGGTTGGCTAGTGGGTCTAGGGCAGTACTTC
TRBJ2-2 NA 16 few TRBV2 CASSEEGTENTGELFF TGTGCCAGCAGTGAAGAGGGAACAGAGAACACCGGGGAGCTGTTTTTT
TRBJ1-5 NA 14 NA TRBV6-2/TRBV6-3 CASSREFGDQPQHF TGTGCCAGCAGTCGCGAATTTGGGGATCAGCCCCAGCATTTT
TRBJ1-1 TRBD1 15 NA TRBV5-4 CASSWGQGAGIEAFF TGTGCCAGCAGCTGGGGCCAGGGGGCGGGGATTGAAGCTTTCTTT
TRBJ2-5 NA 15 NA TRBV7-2 CASSLVLRQQETQYF TGTGCCAGCAGCTTAGTTTTACGACAGCAAGAGACCCAGTACTTC
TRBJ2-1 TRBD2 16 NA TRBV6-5 CASSYGGLAGGNEQFF TGTGCCAGCAGTTACGGGGGACTAGCGGGAGGCAATGAGCAGTTCTTC
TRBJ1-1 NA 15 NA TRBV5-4 CASSTPDRGVAEAFF TGTGCCAGCAGCACCCCGGACCGGGGGGTCGCTGAAGCTTTCTTT
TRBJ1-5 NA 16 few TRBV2 CASSEALRDSNQPQHF TGTGCCAGCAGTGAAGCGCTGAGGGATAGCAATCAGCCCCAGCATTTT
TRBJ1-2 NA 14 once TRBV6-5 CASSNRVGPYGYTF TGTGCCAGCAGTAACAGGGTCGGTCCGTATGGCTACACCTTC
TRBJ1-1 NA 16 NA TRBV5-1 CASSSARRGPNTEAFF TGCGCCAGCAGCTCGGCACGGCGGGGGCCGAACACTGAAGCTTTCTTT
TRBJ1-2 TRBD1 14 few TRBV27 CASSPTGDNYGYTF TGTGCCAGCAGCCCGACAGGGGATAACTATGGCTACACCTTC
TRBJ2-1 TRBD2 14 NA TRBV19 CASLETGGRDEQFF TGTGCCAGTCTGGAGACGGGGGGGCGAGATGAGCAGTTCTTC
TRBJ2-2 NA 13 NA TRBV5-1 CASSKGGPGELFF TGCGCCAGCAGTAAGGGGGGGCCCGGGGAGCTGTTTTTT
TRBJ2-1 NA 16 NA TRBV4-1 CASSQGFGRQGNEQFF TGCGCCAGCAGCCAAGGGTTCGGGCGGCAGGGCAATGAGCAGTTCTTC